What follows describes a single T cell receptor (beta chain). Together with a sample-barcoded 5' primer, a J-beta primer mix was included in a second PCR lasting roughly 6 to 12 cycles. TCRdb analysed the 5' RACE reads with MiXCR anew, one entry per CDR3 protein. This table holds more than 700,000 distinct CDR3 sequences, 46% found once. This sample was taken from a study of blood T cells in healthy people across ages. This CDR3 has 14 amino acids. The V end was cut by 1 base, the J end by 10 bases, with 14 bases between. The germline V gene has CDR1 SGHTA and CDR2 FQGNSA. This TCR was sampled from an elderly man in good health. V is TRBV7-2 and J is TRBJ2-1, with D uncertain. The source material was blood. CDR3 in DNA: TGTGCCAGCAGCTTAGAGTTCCTGGAATTGGAGCAGTTCTTC. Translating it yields CASSLEFLELEQFF. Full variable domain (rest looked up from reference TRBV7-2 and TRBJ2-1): GAGVSQSPSNKVTEKGKDVELRCDPISGHTALYWYRQSLGQGLEFLIYFQGNSAPDKSGLPSDRFSAERTGGSVSTLTIQRTQQEDSAVYLCASSLEFLELEQFFGPGTRLTVL.